A single sample gave rise to the 16 T cell receptor beta chains below, sequenced in a study of T cell responses to AZD1222 COVID-19 vaccine. Generated by immunoSEQ multiplex PCR, the TCRdb table keeps only in-frame clones and is missing some. The sample yields more than 120,000 clones, 89% seen once. The sequencing here drew on peripheral blood, taken 28 days after the second AZD1222 dose. Receptors were obtained from an adult who received the AZD1222 COVID-19 vaccine.

This clone was recorded only once. This chain uses TRBV5-6 with TRBJ1-1; D is ambiguous. CDR1 is SGHDT and CDR2 is YYEEEE in the germline V gene. V lost 0 bases and J 11 bases, leaving 14 bases between the germline ends. The CDR3 is 13 amino acids. CDR3 protein: CASSLGAEQSAFF. The CDR3 bases are TGTGCCAGCAGCTTGGGAGCGGAGCAGTCGGCTTTCTTT.

The chain has TRBV6-5 and TRBJ1-5; D is ambiguous. Trimming pared 6 bases from V and 3 bases from J, leaving 9 bases between. CDR3 size: 13 residues. Looked up from germline, CDR1 is MNHEY and CDR2 is SVGAGI. DNA of the CDR3: TGTGCCAGCAGCGACTTCATCAATCAGCCCCAGCATTTT. Translating it yields CASSDFINQPQHF.

The V and J genes are TRBV9 and TRBJ2-5, with 7 bases matching TRBD2. Trimming at V came to 0 bases and at J to 4 bases, leaving 6 bases not matched to a gene. This CDR3 is built from 15 residues. Germline CDR1 reads SGDLS; CDR2 reads YYNGEE. CDR3 residues: CASSVGDGLGETQYF. The DNA for the CDR3 is TGTGCCAGCAGCGTAGGGGACGGACTAGGAGAGACCCAGTACTTC.

The genes are TRBV5-6 and TRBJ1-1, with D perhaps TRBD1 (5 bases). The germline V gene encodes CDR1 SGHDT and CDR2 YYEEEE. There are 14 residues in the CDR3. V shed 3 bases and J shed 0 bases, with 9 bases lying between them. The CDR3 loop reads CASSSGPLNTEAFF. The CDR3 region has the DNA TGTGCCAGCAGCTCGGGACCGCTGAACACTGAAGCTTTCTTT.

The V call is TRBV5-8, the J call TRBJ1-1; D unclear. In germline, CDR1 is SGHTS, CDR2 YDEGEE. The CDR3 has 10 amino acids. V was trimmed by 2 bases and J by 4 bases, leaving 0 bases between them. CDR3 loop: CASSFTEAFF. DNA of the CDR3: TGTGCCAGCAGCTTCACTGAAGCTTTCTTT.

The chain is built from TRBV2 and TRBJ2-1, with 10 bases identical to TRBD1. CDR1 and CDR2 (germline): SNHLY, FYNNEI. The CDR3 sequence is 13 residues long. After removal of 6 bases from V and 6 bases from J, the junction contained 2 bases not matched to a gene. The CDR3 nucleotides are TGTGCCAGCAGGGGGACAGGGGTCAATGAGCAGTTCTTC. This gives the protein CASRGTGVNEQFF.

This chain uses TRBV3-1 (or the pseudogene TRBV3-2) with TRBJ1-3; no definite D call. CDR3 length equals 12 residues. Germline V gene data show CDR1 as LGHDT and CDR2 as YNNKEL (reference sequence). Between the trimmed V and J ends, which lost 3 bases and 2 bases, there was a span of 2 bases. The CDR3 DNA sequence: TGTGCCAGCAGCCATACTGGAAACACCATATATTTT. It is translated as CASSHTGNTIYF.

This chain joins TRBV30 and TRBJ2-7, with 8 bases identical to TRBD1. The trim removed 1 base at V and 0 bases at J, leaving 5 bases unmatched. The germline CDR1 and CDR2 sequences are GTSNPN and SVGIG (reference sequence). This CDR3 spans 15 amino acids. Written as DNA, the CDR3 is TGTGCCTGGAGTGCCCGGGACAGGTTCTCCTACGAGCAGTACTTC. It translates to CAWSARDRFSYEQYF.

The chain combines TRBV7-8 with TRBJ1-5; D not certain. The CDR3 is made up of 14 amino acids. CDR1 is SGHVS and CDR2 is FQNEAQ in the germline V gene. Deletions cut 1 base from V and 5 bases from J, with 9 bases between. CDR3 protein: CASSLGGNDQPQHF. DNA for the CDR3: TGTGCCAGCAGCTTAGGCGGTAATGATCAGCCCCAGCATTTT. Full variable domain (remainder filled in from reference TRBV7-8 and TRBJ1-5): GAGVSQSPRYKVAKRGQDVALRCDPISGHVSLFWYQQALGQGPEFLTYFQNEAQLDKSGLPSDRFFAERPEGSVSTLKIQRTQQEDSAVYLCASSLGGNDQPQHFGDGTRLSIL.

V is TRBV19 and J is TRBJ2-7; TRBD1 matches 7 bases. V lost 3 bases to trimming and J lost 5 bases; unmatched junction nucleotides: 7. The germline V gene has CDR1 LNHDA and CDR2 SQIVND (reference sequence). The CDR3 extends over 14 amino acids. The CDR3 protein is CASSIIGTVNEQYF. For the CDR3, the DNA is TGTGCCAGTAGTATCATCGGGACAGTAAACGAGCAGTACTTC.

This chain connects TRBV19 to TRBJ2-5; D perhaps matches TRBD2 (7 bases). Trimming pared 5 bases from V and 3 bases from J, leaving 19 bases between. The CDR3 runs 16 residues. CDR1 and CDR2 from the germline V gene are LNHDA and SQIVND (reference sequence). In DNA, the CDR3 is TGTGCCAGTAGTCCGCCTGGAGGGAGGGGGGAAGAGACCCAGTACTTC. Translated, it gives CASSPPGGRGEETQYF.

The J gene is TRBJ1-2, the V gene TRBV19; TRBD1 is a possible D gene (5 bases). V was cut by 3 bases and J by 2 bases, with 10 bases left in between. The germline V gene encodes CDR1 LNHDA and CDR2 SQIVND (reference sequence). There are 14 residues in the CDR3. CDR3 in amino acids: CASSMAGRNYGYTF. The CDR3 DNA is TGTGCCAGTAGTATGGCAGGGAGAAACTATGGCTACACCTTC. Full variable domain (rest looked up from reference TRBV19 and TRBJ1-2): DGGITQSPKYLFRKEGQNVTLSCEQNLNHDAMYWYRQDPGQGLRLIYYSQIVNDFQKGDIAEGYSVSREKKESFPLTVTSAQKNPTAFYLCASSMAGRNYGYTFGSGTRLTVV.

About this clone: Other nucleotide sequences from this sample produce the same CDR3. The V and J genes are TRBV13 and TRBJ1-1, with 7 bases aligning to TRBD1. CDR3 length equals 14 residues. The germline gives CDR1 PRHDT, CDR2 FYEKMQ (reference sequence). V dropped 3 bases and J dropped 1; count of bases not matched to a gene: 2. The CDR3 spells CASSLAGGNTEAFF. Here the CDR3 DNA reads TGTGCCAGCAGCTTGGCAGGGGGGAACACTGAAGCTTTCTTT. Combining the CDR3 with reference TRBV13 and TRBJ1-1 gives the whole variable domain AAGVIQSPRHLIKEKRETATLKCYPIPRHDTVYWYQQGPGQDPQFLISFYEKMQSDKGSIPDRFSAQQFSDYHSELNMSSLELGDSALYFCASSLAGGNTEAFFGQGTRLTVV.

The chain recombines TRBV5-1 with TRBJ2-7, with TRBD1 identical over 8 bases. J gave up 4 bases and V 4 bases, and 7 bases lay outside the gene matches. CDR1 and CDR2 from the germline V gene are SGHRS and YFSETQ. The CDR3 length is 14 residues. CDR3 protein: CASSLGQGVYEQYF. The CDR3, as DNA: TGCGCCAGCAGCCTCGGACAGGGCGTGTACGAGCAGTACTTC.

The chain links TRBV18 to TRBJ2-7; a weak D match, TRBD2 (5 bases). The CDR3 totals 16 residues. Trimming stripped 0 bases from V and 1 base from J, with 13 bases between. Per germline, CDR1 KGHSH and CDR2 LQKENI. As DNA, the CDR3 is TGTGCCAGCTCACCACCTTCGGACGGGATATCCTACGAGCAGTACTTC. Its protein is CASSPPSDGISYEQYF.

The genes are TRBV19 and TRBJ1-2, with 7 bases identical to TRBD1. The CDR3 is 15 residues long. The V segment lost 3 bases and the J segment 2 bases; nucleotides outside the gene matches: 6. From germline, CDR1 is LNHDA and CDR2 SQIVND (reference sequence). The CDR3, as DNA: TGTGCCAGTAGTATGGACAGGCTTGAGAACTATGGCTACACCTTC. Its protein product is CASSMDRLENYGYTF.